What follows are 21 T cell receptor beta chains derived from one specimen sequenced in a study of neoadjuvant anti-PD-1 for oral cavity cancer. Repertoires were generated with immunoSEQ multiplex PCR, while TCRdb's copy carries only in-frame clones and drops some. The data contain roughly 67,000 clones, 80% to 90% of them singletons. The starting material was PBMCs, obtained before nivolumab (anti-PD-1) treatment. All receptors derive from a person between 35 and 79 years old with oral cavity squamous cell carcinoma.

This clone was picked up one time. V is TRBV29-1 and J is TRBJ1-4; D is undetermined. CDR3 length equals 12 residues. With 1 base removed from V and 7 bases from J, the gap between germline ends came to 7 bases. The germline CDR1 and CDR2 sequences are SQVTM and ANQGSEA. The CDR3 region has the DNA TGCAGCGTTGAAGCAGTGGGTGAAAAACTGTTTTTT. Translated: CSVEAVGEKLFF.

The chain combines TRBV7-2 with TRBJ2-2; D remains ambiguous. Germline CDR1 and CDR2: SGHTA and FQGNSA. The CDR3 is made up of 15 amino acids. Trimming removed 5 bases from V and 6 bases from J, with 16 bases in between. The CDR3 DNA sequence: TGTGCCAGCAGCCCCATGAGTGTGGCGTCCGGGGAGCTGTTTTTT. It encodes CASSPMSVASGELFF.

This chain joins TRBV6-6 and TRBJ1-1; a weak D match, TRBD1 (5 bases). V lost 4 bases, J lost 1 base, and 7 bases lay in between. This CDR3 region has 13 residues. Germline CDR1 reads MNHNY; CDR2 reads SVGAGI (reference sequence). CDR3 sequence (DNA): TGTGCCAGCAGTTCTCAGGGGAACACTGAAGCTTTCTTT. This sequence encodes CASSSQGNTEAFF.

This sequence joins TRBV2 and TRBJ1-4; D gene uncertain. The CDR3 spans 14 residues. The V and J ends lost 8 bases and 3 bases respectively, with 13 bases between them. Germline V gene lookup returns CDR1 SNHLY and CDR2 FYNNEI. CDR3 sequence: CASSARKPNEKLFF. In DNA form, the CDR3 reads TGTGCCAGCTCCGCGAGAAAACCTAATGAAAAACTGTTTTTT. The complete variable domain, with remaining parts taken from reference TRBV2 and TRBJ1-4, reads EPEVTQTPSHQVTQMGQEVILRCVPISNHLYFYWYRQILGQKVEFLVSFYNNEISEKSEIFDDQFSVERPDGSNFTLKIRSTKLEDSAMYFCASSARKPNEKLFFGSGTQLSVL.

CDR3 nucleotides: TGTGCCAGCAGCTTGACGGGAGATACGCAGTATTTT. Amino acid sequence: CASSLTGDTQYF. The chain has TRBV5-5 and TRBJ2-3; D ambiguous. This CDR3 has 12 amino acids. With 1 base removed from V and 5 bases from J, the gap between germline ends came to 5 bases. Germline V gene lookup returns CDR1 SGHKS and CDR2 YYEKEE (reference sequence).

This clone showed up just once. This chain joins TRBV4-1 and TRBJ1-2; a weak D match, TRBD1 (6 bases). Germline loops: CDR1 MGHRA, CDR2 YSYEKL. CDR3 size: 14 residues. V dropped 3 bases and J dropped 4 bases, with 12 bases sitting between them. DNA for the CDR3: TGCGCCAGCAGCCAGCGAACAGGGACCTATGGCTACACCTTC. Its translation is CASSQRTGTYGYTF.

The chain employs TRBV5-1 and TRBJ2-2; TRBD2 might be the D (6 bases). V was shortened by 5 bases and J by 7 bases, with 18 bases between the two germline ends. The CDR3 has 15 amino acids. Germline V lookup: CDR1 SGHRS, CDR2 YFSETQ. CDR3 region: CASSSKPGAGGELFF. CDR3 DNA: TGCGCCAGCAGTTCAAAACCGGGAGCGGGCGGGGAGCTGTTTTTT.

The chain is built from TRBV2 and TRBJ2-7; D uncertain. The CDR3 consists of 13 residues. Germline CDR1 reads SNHLY; CDR2 reads FYNNEI. Trimming shortened V by 5 bases and J by 6 bases, and 14 bases separated the two germline ends. In DNA, the CDR3 is TGTGCCAGCAGTTACCTTGAGAAGGGCGAGCAGTACTTC. Its protein is CASSYLEKGEQYF.

The chain is built from TRBV19 and TRBJ1-4; D perhaps matches TRBD1 (5 bases). Germline assignment: CDR1 LNHDA and CDR2 SQIVND (reference sequence). The CDR3 is made up of 12 amino acids. Trimming cost V 10 bases and J 5 bases, with 11 bases left between them. Here the CDR3 reads CATRRGNEKLFF. The CDR3 bases are TGTGCCACCCGGCGGGGGAATGAAAAACTGTTTTTT.

This chain connects TRBV6-1 to TRBJ2-1, with 12 bases fitting TRBD2. The CDR3 extends over 15 amino acids. The trim removed 4 bases at V and 8 bases at J, leaving 6 bases unmatched. CDR1 is MNHNS, CDR2 SASEGT, per germline. CDR3 in amino acids: CASSATSGRLDEQFF. Written as DNA, the CDR3 is TGTGCCAGCAGTGCCACTAGCGGGAGGTTGGATGAGCAGTTCTTC.

This chain joins TRBV30 and TRBJ2-3, with 8 bases lining up with TRBD2. From germline, CDR1 is GTSNPN and CDR2 SVGIG (reference sequence). CDR3 length: 13 residues. V dropped 5 bases and J dropped 0; count of bases not matched to a gene: 1. The DNA of the CDR3 is TGTGCCTGGTCTAGCGGGAGCACAGATACGCAGTATTTT. As protein: CAWSSGSTDTQYF.

This chain uses TRBV19 with TRBJ2-3; possible D gene TRBD1, 5 bases. Germline CDR1 is LNHDA and CDR2 is SQIVND (reference sequence). V lost 7 bases to trimming and J lost 1 base, with 12 bases between them. This CDR3 spans 14 amino acids. The CDR3 loop reads CASKWGLGTDTQYF. The CDR3 DNA reads TGTGCCAGTAAGTGGGGCCTTGGCACAGATACGCAGTATTTT.

This sequence joins TRBV19 and TRBJ2-3, with D perhaps matching TRBD1 or TRBD2 (5 bases each). CDR1 is LNHDA and CDR2 is SQIVND in the germline V gene (reference sequence). V lost 5 bases and J lost 2, with 11 bases in between. The CDR3 contains 14 residues. CDR3 sequence (DNA): TGTGCCAGTAGTCTTATGGGGGTCACAGATACGCAGTATTTT. This sequence encodes CASSLMGVTDTQYF.

This clone was seen only a few times. The chain has TRBV6-1 and TRBJ2-5; 10 bases are shared with TRBD1. V was pared by 6 bases and J by 4 bases, with 2 bases of the junction left unmatched. Germline CDR1 reads MNHNS; CDR2 reads SASEGT. CDR3 length: 13 residues. CDR3 residues: CASRRTGGETQYF. CDR3 DNA sequence: TGTGCCAGCAGGAGGACAGGGGGAGAGACCCAGTACTTC.

The J gene is TRBJ2-7, the V gene TRBV7-6; D remains ambiguous. CDR3 length: 12 amino acids. With 4 bases removed from V and 5 bases from J, the gap between germline ends came to 9 bases. The germline V gene has CDR1 SGHVS and CDR2 FNYEAQ. CDR3 sequence: CASSSLGNEQYF. CDR3 bases: TGTGCCAGCAGCTCCTTGGGTAACGAGCAGTACTTC.

This clone has only one observation. This chain connects TRBV4-2 to TRBJ1-2; the D is unclear. The CDR3 covers 12 residues. Between the trimmed V and J ends, which lost 0 bases and 6 bases, there was a span of 5 bases. In germline, CDR1 is LGHNA, CDR2 YNFKEQ. CDR3 protein: CASSQDRNGYTF. CDR3 DNA: TGTGCCAGCAGCCAAGATCGGAATGGCTACACCTTC.

The rearrangement uses TRBV5-4 and TRBJ2-1; tentatively, D is TRBD1 (5 bases). The CDR3 length is 12 residues. Germline CDR1 is SGHNT and CDR2 is YYREEE (reference sequence). The V end was cut by 5 bases, the J end by 9 bases, with 12 bases between. This CDR3 is CASRERTSEQFF. DNA for the CDR3: TGTGCCAGCAGGGAAAGGACAAGTGAGCAGTTCTTC.

V and J are TRBV4-1 and TRBJ2-1; 9 nucleotides agree with TRBD2. CDR3 length: 15 residues. The germline CDR1 and CDR2 sequences are MGHRA and YSYEKL. J was trimmed by 3 bases and V by 4 bases; bases with no gene match: 4. This CDR3 is CASSLSGGLYNEQFF. In DNA, the CDR3 is TGCGCCAGCAGCCTTAGCGGGGGACTCTACAATGAGCAGTTCTTC.

Note on this clone: The same CDR3 arises from other DNA sequences in this sample as well. V and J are TRBV6-5 and TRBJ2-3; D uncertain. From germline, CDR1 is MNHEY and CDR2 SVGAGI. Trimming shortened V by 2 bases and J by 0 bases, and 9 bases separated the two germline ends. The length of the CDR3 is 15 residues. The CDR3: CASSYQAASTDTQYF. CDR3 sequence (DNA): TGTGCCAGCAGTTACCAGGCCGCTAGCACAGATACGCAGTATTTT.

The chain recombines TRBV5-1 with TRBJ2-2; possible D gene TRBD1, 6 bases. Per germline, CDR1 SGHRS and CDR2 YFSETQ. V was trimmed by 2 bases and J by 7 bases, leaving 15 bases between them. The length of the CDR3 is 15 residues. The CDR3 sequence: CASSLESRGGGELFF. CDR3 DNA: TGCGCCAGCAGCTTAGAGTCCCGAGGGGGCGGGGAGCTGTTTTTT.

This chain links TRBV7-8 with TRBJ2-7; D perhaps matches TRBD1 (5 bases). Germline V gene sequence: CDR1 SGHVS, CDR2 FQNEAQ. The CDR3 runs 16 residues. Trimming cost V 4 bases and J 2 bases, with 18 bases left between them. CDR3 region: CASSSPARAVTYEQYF. The CDR3 DNA follows: TGTGCCAGCAGCTCGCCAGCCAGGGCGGTAACCTACGAGCAGTACTTC.